Presented here are 25 T cell receptor beta chains from one specimen sequenced in a study of tumor-infiltrating lymphocytes in oesophageal squamous cell carcinoma. TCRdb passed the PCR reads through MiXCR, listing each CDR3 protein once. The repertoire holds approximately 12,000 distinct CDR3 sequences, just under 55% seen once, with about 42% in the top ten. Sequencing was carried out using esophageal tumor tissue. These receptors were collected from a female donor with esophageal squamous cell carcinoma.

A note on this clonotype: This is likely a read error, given that the CDR3 carries no conserved phenylalanine or tryptophan at its end. The DNA is omitted, as the CDR3 cannot be located on it reliably, and the CDR3 follows TCRdb's listing. J is TRBJ2-3 and V is TRBV7-3; the table calls TRBD2, which could not be checked here. The V gene's germline CDR1 is SGHTA and CDR2 FQGTGA. Counting both end residues, the CDR3 totals 15 amino acids. CDR3 amino acids: CASSLIGTSEQFFGP.

This clonotype occurred many times. An end of the junction does not agree with germline; a read error may underlie this. The chain is built from TRBV5-6 and TRBJ2-7, with 15 positions matching TRBD2. The CDR3 has 14 residues. Looked up from germline, CDR1 is SGHDT and CDR2 is YYEEEE. In DNA form, the CDR3 reads TGTGCCAGCAGTCTAGGACTAGCGGGGGGGCGATTCAACTTC. Translating it yields CASSLGLAGGRFNF.

By share, this clonotype counts as large. J is TRBJ2-1 and V is TRBV7-6, with D unclear. CDR1 is SGHVS, CDR2 FNYEAQ, per germline. The CDR3 runs 13 residues. Trimming left V 0 bases short and J 7 bases short, with 7 bases between. The CDR3 loop is CASSLADGNEQFF. Written as DNA, the CDR3 is TGTGCCAGCAGCTTAGCCGACGGGAATGAGCAGTTCTTC.

Regarding this clonotype: Germline and junction disagree at one end, which may indicate a read error. The gene calls are TRBV7-3 and TRBJ1-1, with a weak D call TRBD1 (6 bases). The CDR3 extends over 15 amino acids. CDR1 and CDR2 (germline): SGHTA, FQGTGA. The CDR3 DNA follows: TGTGCCAGCAGCCACACCTGGGGGCTGAACAATGAAGCTTTCTTT. This gives the protein CASSHTWGLNNEAFF.

This clonotype is medium-sized. V and J are TRBV7-9 and TRBJ2-3; 11 bases agree with TRBD2. The trim removed 5 bases at V and 4 bases at J, leaving 8 bases unmatched. CDR3 length: 16 amino acids. Per the germline V gene, CDR1 is SEHNR and CDR2 is FQNEAQ (reference sequence). The CDR3 here is CASSPTTSGSADTQYF. CDR3 coding DNA: TGTGCCAGCAGCCCCACAACTAGCGGGAGTGCAGATACGCAGTATTTT.

This chain connects TRBV7-3 to TRBJ2-5; D may be TRBD1 (5 bases). TRBJ2-1 matches the DNA end more closely, so the J call is doubtful. Germline V CDR1 and CDR2: SGHTA, FQGTGA. The CDR3 has 13 residues. Here the CDR3 reads CASSVDREREQFF. In DNA form, the CDR3 reads TGTGCCAGCAGCGTCGACAGAGAACGTGAGCAGTTCTTC.

The chain recombines TRBV18 with TRBJ2-3, with 7 positions matching TRBD1. The V and J ends lost 2 bases and 1 base, in that order; junction bases with no gene match: 6. The CDR3 runs 16 residues. The germline V gene encodes CDR1 KGHSH and CDR2 LQKENI. The CDR3 sequence is CASSPGSQGGTDTQYF. The CDR3 bases are TGTGCCAGCTCACCAGGAAGTCAGGGGGGCACAGATACGCAGTATTTT.

The V call is TRBV12-5, the J call TRBJ2-1; 11 bases are shared with TRBD2. The CDR3 length is 18 residues. Per germline, CDR1 LGHNT and CDR2 FRNRAP. Trimming took 2 bases from V and 8 from J; bases not matched to a gene: 14. CDR3 sequence reads: CASGLTGTSGGSPHEQFF. DNA of the CDR3: TGTGCTAGTGGTTTGACAGGGACTAGCGGAGGTTCACCCCATGAGCAGTTCTTC.

The V and J genes are TRBV7-9 and TRBJ2-5; 10 bases align to TRBD2. The J call may be in error: the DNA end matches TRBJ2-7 better. This CDR3 is built from 15 residues. CDR1 and CDR2 from the germline V gene are SEHNR and FQNEAQ (reference sequence). The CDR3: CASSRLAGSSYEQYF. DNA of the CDR3: TGTGCCAGCAGCAGACTAGCGGGTAGCTCCTACGAGCAGTACTTC.

This chain links TRBV7-6 with TRBJ2-5, with no clear D. The DNA end lines up better with TRBJ2-7; the J call may be wrong. CDR1 is SGHVS and CDR2 is FNYEAQ in the germline V gene. The CDR3 sequence is 13 residues long. The CDR3 DNA is TGTGCCAGCAGCTTAGCGGCCATTTACGAGCAGTACTTC. This translates into CASSLAAIYEQYF.

This clonotype was detected only once. This chain uses TRBV7-2 with TRBJ2-3, with D maybe TRBD2 (5 bases). V gave up 5 bases and J gave up 7 bases, with 13 bases separating them. The CDR3 is 13 amino acids. The germline CDR1 and CDR2 sequences are SGHTA and FQGNSA. CDR3 nucleotides: TGTGCCAGCAGCAACGACTACAAAAATACGCAGTATTTT. As protein: CASSNDYKNTQYF.

This clonotype has just a few counts. V gene TRBV11-2 combines with J gene TRBJ2-6; unclear D gene. V lost 5 bases and J lost 18, with 5 bases in between. The CDR3 totals 8 residues. Germline CDR1 reads SGHAT; CDR2 reads FQNNGV. The CDR3 region has the DNA TGTGCCAGCAGCCGCCGGACTTTC. Translating gives CASSRRTF. Drawing the rest from reference TRBV11-2 and TRBJ2-6, the complete variable domain is EAGVAQSPRYKIIEKRQSVAFWCNPISGHATLYWYQQILGQGPKLLIQFQNNGVVDDSQLPKDRFSAERLKGVDSTLKIQPAKLEDSAVYLCASSRRTFGAGSRLTVL.

This clonotype was counted ten times or more. The rearrangement uses TRBV6-1 and TRBJ1-1; 8 bases fit TRBD1. The trim removed 7 bases at V and 11 bases at J, leaving 9 bases unmatched. Germline loops: CDR1 MNHNS, CDR2 SASEGT. This CDR3 has 12 amino acids. In nucleotides, the CDR3 is TGTGCCAGCAATTCCGGACAGGGAAAGGCTTTCTTT. It is translated as CASNSGQGKAFF.

This clonotype was recorded many times. Just one base apart from a much larger clone, this may be a read error. The rearrangement uses TRBV7-3 and TRBJ2-7; D might be TRBD1 (7 bases). V was clipped by 3 bases and J by 7 bases, with 22 bases between them. From germline, CDR1 is SGHTA and CDR2 FQGTGA. This CDR3 spans 16 amino acids. CDR3: CASSLAAGQLYNEQYF. Written as DNA, the CDR3 is TGTGCCAGCAGCTTGGCTGCGGGACAGCTTTACAATGAGCAGTACTTC.

Comments on this clonotype: Likely a read error: the CDR3 ends without its conserved phenylalanine or tryptophan. The DNA is omitted, as the CDR3 cannot be located on it reliably, and the CDR3 follows TCRdb's listing. The rearrangement joins TRBV7-3 to TRBJ2-3; TRBD2, the D gene given by the table, was not confirmed from the DNA. Germline CDR1 is SGHTA and CDR2 is FQGTGA. The CDR3 spans 17 amino acids, including both terminal residues. This CDR3 is CASCYLEGLNYGYTFGS.

This clonotype was seen many times. This chain joins TRBV7-6 and TRBJ2-7; no clear D. V lost 1 base and J lost 3, with 7 bases in between. The germline CDR1 and CDR2 sequences are SGHVS and FNYEAQ. The CDR3 is 13 residues long. CDR3: CASSLVLSYEQYF. DNA of the CDR3: TGTGCCAGCAGCTTAGTTCTAAGCTACGAGCAGTACTTC.

The rearrangement uses TRBV7-8 and TRBJ2-3, with TRBD1 identical over 11 bases. The CDR3 consists of 17 residues. Germline V gives CDR1 SGHVS, CDR2 FQNEAQ. The V gene end was trimmed by 5 bases and the J gene end by 2 bases; junction bases not matched to a gene: 9. The CDR3 bases are TGTGCCAGCAGCACCCGGGACAGGGGGACACCCACAGATACGCAGTATTTT. Its translation: CASSTRDRGTPTDTQYF.

As regards this clonotype: The CDR3 does not end in the conserved phenylalanine or tryptophan, so this is likely a read error. The limits of the CDR3 on the DNA are not certain, so only TCRdb's listed CDR3 is given. This chain connects TRBV7-6 to TRBJ2-6; the DNA was not used to check the table's D call, TRBD2. The CDR3 is 16 residues long, counting both termini. Germline V gene data show CDR1 as SGHVS and CDR2 as FNYEAQ. The chain's CDR3 is CASSAQTNAETQYFGP.

The chain uses TRBV7-3 and TRBJ2-3; no reliable D call. Germline-derived CDR1 and CDR2 are SGHTA and FQGTGA. This CDR3 region has 13 residues. Trimming cost V 6 bases and J 6 bases, with 13 bases left between them. In nucleotides, the CDR3 is TGTGCCAGCAGGCAGGCCGTTGGGGATACGCAGTATTTT. Translation: CASRQAVGDTQYF.

CDR3 nucleotide sequence: TGTGCCAGCAGCTTAGCGGGTGGGGTAGGAGGCTACACCTTC. This translates into CASSLAGGVGGYTF. The chain combines TRBV7-9 with TRBJ1-2; D uncertain. The germline V and J ends were trimmed by 0 bases and 8 bases, with 13 bases remaining between them. Germline CDR1 reads SEHNR; CDR2 reads FQNEAQ (reference sequence). CDR3 length: 14 amino acids.

V is TRBV27 and J is TRBJ2-1, with D perhaps matching TRBD2 (6 bases). TRBJ2-5 matches the DNA end more closely, so the J call is doubtful. This CDR3 region has 12 residues. In germline, CDR1 is MNHEY, CDR2 SMNVEV (reference sequence). The CDR3 nucleotides read TGTGCCAGCAAAGACGGGGGTGAGACCCAGTACTTC. Translating gives CASKDGGETQYF.

CDR3: CATDSSNQPQHF. CDR3 bases: TGTGCCACCGATTCGAGCAATCAGCCCCAGCATTTT. The chain has TRBV28 and TRBJ1-5; D is unclear. With 10 bases removed from V and 1 base from J, the gap between germline ends came to 8 bases. The CDR3 runs 12 residues. Germline lookup yields CDR1 MDHEN and CDR2 SYDVKM.

This clonotype was detected once. The chain carries TRBV6-6 and TRBJ2-7; D might be TRBD2 (6 bases). V shed 0 bases and J shed 2 bases, with 11 bases lying between them. This CDR3 region has 15 residues. Germline V gene data show CDR1 as MNHNY and CDR2 as SVGAGI (reference sequence). The chain's CDR3 is CASSYSGGGTYEQYF. The CDR3 DNA is TGTGCCAGCAGTTACTCTGGCGGAGGGACCTACGAGCAGTACTTC.

The chain uses TRBV5-1 and TRBJ1-2; TRBD1 is a possible D gene (6 bases). The V end lost 9 bases, the J end lost 2 bases, and 17 bases lay between the germline ends. The CDR3 consists of 14 residues. Germline V lookup: CDR1 SGHRS, CDR2 YFSETQ. The CDR3 is CANTPGDPNYGYTF. The DNA of the CDR3 is TGCGCCAACACTCCAGGGGATCCGAACTATGGCTACACCTTC. Based on the CDR3 plus reference TRBV5-1 and TRBJ1-2, the full variable domain is KAGVTQTPRYLIKTRGQQVTLSCSPISGHRSVSWYQQTPGQGLQFLFEYFSETQRNKGNFPGRFSGRQFSNSRSEMNVSTLELGDSALYLCANTPGDPNYGYTFGSGTRLTVV.

The genes are TRBV7-2 and TRBJ2-3; D call uncertain. The DNA end is a closer match to TRBJ2-7, so the J assignment may be wrong. The CDR3 loop spans 12 amino acids. Germline V gene data show CDR1 as SGHTA and CDR2 as FQGNSA. The CDR3 here is CASSQIAYEQYF. The CDR3 nucleotides are TGTGCCAGCAGCCAGATCGCCTACGAGCAGTACTTC.